Below are 13 T cell receptor beta chains sequenced from a single sample in a study of T cell changes during pregnancy in multiple sclerosis (dated 2019 in TCRdb). The library was built by means of the immunoSEQ multiplex PCR assay. TCRdb re-hosts the immuneACCESS table, in-frame sequences only. Its copies lack some clones; in the studies checked, an unresolved V gene accounts for under half of them, and the cause for the rest is not known. For this sample the table gives some 74,000 clones, of which over 85% were detected only once. 3.7% of the sample is held by the ten biggest clonotypes. Here the sequenced sample was peripheral blood, taken after pregnancy. Receptor source: a female donor in good health, enrolled as a control in a pregnancy study.

V gene TRBV30 combines with J gene TRBJ1-2; TRBD1 matches at 7 bases. V shed 2 bases, J shed 6 bases, and the junction held 3 bases outside the gene matches. Germline V gene data show CDR1 as GTSNPN and CDR2 as SVGIG (reference sequence). There are 12 residues in the CDR3. DNA for the CDR3: TGTGCCTGGAGTTCGGGACAGAATGGCTACACCTTC. Amino acids: CAWSSGQNGYTF.

The V and J genes are TRBV4-3 and TRBJ2-2; 7 bases align to TRBD1. The junction had 14 bases not matched to a gene; V was cut back by 0 bases and J by 7 bases. The V gene's germline CDR1 is LGHNA and CDR2 YSLEER. The CDR3 contains 18 residues. In DNA form, the CDR3 reads TGCGCCAGCAGCCAAGATCAGGACAGGTCATCTCGGGGCGGGGAGCTGTTTTTT. As protein: CASSQDQDRSSRGGELFF.

This sequence joins TRBV10-3 and TRBJ2-4; 10 nucleotides align to TRBD1. V shed 4 bases and J 8 bases; nucleotides not matched to a gene: 5. CDR1 and CDR2 from the germline V gene are ENHRY and SYGVKD. The CDR3 has 14 amino acids. As DNA, the CDR3 is TGTGCCATCAGTGCCGGGACAGGGGCGGACATTCAGTACTTC. Protein product: CAISAGTGADIQYF.

The gene calls are TRBV13 and TRBJ2-7, with TRBD2 identical over 13 bases. V was pared by 5 bases and J by 5 bases, with 12 bases of the junction left unmatched. Germline CDR1 PRHDT, CDR2 FYEKMQ (reference sequence). The CDR3 loop spans 17 amino acids. For the CDR3, the DNA is TGTGCCAGCAGCGGGCGAGGACTAGCGGGAGTGCAGCACGAGCAGTACTTC. This gives the protein CASSGRGLAGVQHEQYF. Full variable domain (outside the CDR3, taken from reference TRBV13 and TRBJ2-7): AAGVIQSPRHLIKEKRETATLKCYPIPRHDTVYWYQQGPGQDPQFLISFYEKMQSDKGSIPDRFSAQQFSDYHSELNMSSLELGDSALYFCASSGRGLAGVQHEQYFGPGTRLTVT.

The chain recombines TRBV7-2 with TRBJ2-3; 8 bases fit TRBD2. Germline V lookup: CDR1 SGHTA, CDR2 FQGNSA. The CDR3 spans 13 residues. J was trimmed by 8 bases and V by 0 bases; bases with no gene match: 1. In DNA, the CDR3 is TGTGCCAGCAGCTTAGCCCTAGCGGGTACGCAGTATTTT. It translates to CASSLALAGTQYF.

The chain links TRBV1 to TRBJ1-2; the table's TRBD1 call for D was not verified on the DNA. TRBV1 is designated a pseudogene. The CDR3 has 17 residues. CDR3 amino acids: CTSSQDRAPGQSCGYTF. CDR3 coding DNA: TGCACCAGCAGCCAAGATCGTGCCCCCGGACAGAGCTGTGGCTACACCTTC.

The chain combines TRBV7-3 with TRBJ2-3; 10 nucleotides align to TRBD2. Trimming removed 5 bases from V and 5 bases from J; junction bases left unmatched: 7. Germline V gene lookup returns CDR1 SGHTA and CDR2 FQGTGA. The CDR3 is 15 residues long. DNA of the CDR3: TGTGCCAGCAGCCAGAGCGGGAGGGCCGGAGATACGCAGTATTTT. Protein product: CASSQSGRAGDTQYF. Combining the CDR3 with reference TRBV7-3 and TRBJ2-3 gives the whole variable domain GAGVSQTPSNKVTEKGKYVELRCDPISGHTALYWYRQSLGQGPEFLIYFQGTGAADDSGLPNDRFFAVRPEGSVSTLKIQRTERGDSAVYLCASSQSGRAGDTQYFGPGTRLTVL.

The chain employs TRBV19 and TRBJ2-5; the D is unclear. This CDR3 contains 13 residues. V lost 1 base and J lost 2, with 5 bases in between. Germline V gene lookup returns CDR1 LNHDA and CDR2 SQIVND (reference sequence). The CDR3 protein is CASSIGQQETQYF. In DNA form, the CDR3 reads TGTGCCAGTAGTATAGGCCAGCAAGAGACCCAGTACTTC. Supplemented by reference TRBV19 and TRBJ2-5, the full variable domain reads DGGITQSPKYLFRKEGQNVTLSCEQNLNHDAMYWYRQDPGQGLRLIYYSQIVNDFQKGDIAEGYSVSREKKESFPLTVTSAQKNPTAFYLCASSIGQQETQYFGPGTRLLVL.

The chain uses TRBV7-2 and TRBJ2-3; D might be TRBD1 (6 bases). The length of the CDR3 is 15 residues. Germline-derived CDR1 and CDR2 are SGHTA and FQGNSA. Trimming removed 0 bases from V and 6 bases from J, with 13 bases in between. DNA of the CDR3: TGTGCCAGCAGCTTAGCGCCGCTCAGGGGTGATACGCAGTATTTT. Its translation: CASSLAPLRGDTQYF.

This chain joins TRBV4-3 and TRBJ2-7; TRBD2 agrees at 8 bases. The germline V gene has CDR1 LGHNA and CDR2 YSLEER. The junction had 7 bases not matched to a gene; V was cut back by 0 bases and J by 3 bases. CDR3 size: 16 residues. CDR3: CASSQDWAGGFYEQYF. CDR3 in DNA: TGCGCCAGCAGCCAAGATTGGGCGGGAGGATTCTACGAGCAGTACTTC.

The rearrangement joins TRBV19 to TRBJ1-4; D possibly corresponds to TRBD1 (5 bases). V was cut by 6 bases and J by 6 bases, with 14 bases left in between. CDR3 size: 14 residues. Looked up from germline, CDR1 is LNHDA and CDR2 is SQIVND (reference sequence). CDR3 bases: TGTGCCAGTAGCTGGGGCCGAGGCCATGAAAAACTGTTTTTT. Amino acids: CASSWGRGHEKLFF.

The chain couples TRBV5-4 to TRBJ2-2; 8 bases are a match to TRBD2. This CDR3 is 16 amino acids long. The V and J ends lost 3 bases and 0 bases, in that order; junction bases with no gene match: 4. The V gene's germline CDR1 is SGHNT and CDR2 YYREEE (reference sequence). The CDR3 bases are TGTGCCAGCAGCTCCCTAGCGGGCGCGAACACCGGGGAGCTGTTTTTT. As protein: CASSSLAGANTGELFF.

The chain uses TRBV7-8 and TRBJ2-3, with TRBD2 identical over 10 bases. J gave up 0 bases and V 4 bases, and 1 base lay outside the gene matches. The CDR3 is 15 residues long. Germline lookup yields CDR1 SGHVS and CDR2 FQNEAQ. The CDR3 coding sequence is TGTGCCAGCAGCTCGGGACTAGCGAGCACAGATACGCAGTATTTT. Translated: CASSSGLASTDTQYF. Together with reference TRBV7-8 and TRBJ2-3, the CDR3 gives the full variable domain: GAGVSQSPRYKVAKRGQDVALRCDPISGHVSLFWYQQALGQGPEFLTYFQNEAQLDKSGLPSDRFFAERPEGSVSTLKIQRTQQEDSAVYLCASSSGLASTDTQYFGPGTRLTVL.